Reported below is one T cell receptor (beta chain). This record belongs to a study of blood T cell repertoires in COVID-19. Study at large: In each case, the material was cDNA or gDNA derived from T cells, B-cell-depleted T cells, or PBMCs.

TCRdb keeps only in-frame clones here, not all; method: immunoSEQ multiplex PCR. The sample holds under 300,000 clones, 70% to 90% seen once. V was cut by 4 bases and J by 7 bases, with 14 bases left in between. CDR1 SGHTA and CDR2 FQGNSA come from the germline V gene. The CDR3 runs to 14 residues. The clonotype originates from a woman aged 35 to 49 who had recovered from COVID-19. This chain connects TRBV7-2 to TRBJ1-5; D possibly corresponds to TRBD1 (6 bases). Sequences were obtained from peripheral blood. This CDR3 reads CASSSRDTGQPQHF. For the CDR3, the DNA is TGTGCCAGCAGCTCCCGGGACACCGGGCAGCCCCAGCATTTT.